This section outlines one T cell receptor beta chain sequence together with its context. Since a far larger clone is one base different, this is likely a read error. According to the study, the label for this sample's time point signals: acute infectious mononucleosis, at clinical presentation within 2 weeks of symptom onset (visit 1). Over the course of primary infection, this study followed CD8 T cell responses against two immunodominant EBV epitopes, BRLF1 109 (YVL-BR) and BMLF1 280 (GLC-BM). A positive serum heterophile antibody test together with EBV viral capsid antigen-specific IgM pointed to primary EBV infection. Magnetic positive selection (MACS) was first used to enrich total CD8 T cells from PBMCs. Live CD3+ CD8+ tetramer+ cells were sorted on a FACSAria III to over 90% purity. A PE-conjugated tetramer loaded with the BMLF1 280-288 peptide was used to sort the cells. At both acute infection and convalescence, EBV epitope-specific CD8 T cells were tetramer-sorted, and the TCR repertoires of those cells were deep-sequenced directly ex vivo. The donors were three individuals between roughly 18 and 29 years old who had clinical acute infectious mononucleosis along with laboratory evidence of primary EBV infection. Heparinized peripheral blood was drawn at clinical presentation with mononucleosis symptoms and again about 6 months later. Ficoll-Paque density gradient centrifugation was used to isolate PBMCs.

For TCR profiling, total RNA from at least 9,500 sorted tetramer+ CD8 T cells was reverse transcribed into cDNA. PCR amplification of CDR3 regions used primers annealing to V and J regions and added unique molecular identifiers so that templates could be tracked. TCRalpha and TCRbeta chains were profiled using the immunoSEQ platform, including its sequencing and error-correction standards. As for how the authors treated the data: Clonal copy numbers were corrected for sequencing and PCR errors, and CDR3s were defined according to IMGT conventions. Analysis was restricted to productive rearrangements and was performed with immunoSEQ Analyzer versions 2.0 and 3.0, and gene-pairing frequencies were further processed in Microsoft Excel. Circos plots were used to visualize V-J pairings, and MEME plus a custom motifSearch program were used to find CDR3 motifs. The OLGA algorithm was used to calculate the probability of generation of TCR sequences. Clonotypes seen at both visits were designated persistent, clonotypes seen only acutely were designated nonpersistent, and clonotypes seen only at convalescence were designated de novo. An amino acid clonotype used by more than one donor was defined as a public TCR. In its TCRdb copy, this immuneACCESS table keeps in-frame sequences only and misses some clones. Where compared with another copy, unresolved V genes explain less than half of these, and the others have no known cause. That table supplies the V and J calls and clone size; D and trimming were determined from the DNA. The sample has some 1,400 clones on record, 25% of them singletons. Jointly, the top ten make up around 56% of the sample.

This sample was included in a study of blood T cell repertoires in acute mononucleosis (dated by TCRdb to about 2020). About the study as a whole: Acute-phase samples, representing the primary response, were taken within 2 weeks of symptom onset. In acute infection, YVL-BR-specific cells made up a mean of about 2.2% of blood CD8 T cells and GLC-BM-specific cells made up a mean of around 1.1%. Mean blood EBV load was roughly 3.7 log10 genome copies per million B cells during acute infection and about 2.8 at convalescence. General study outcomes and caveats: The low acute-to-convalescent clonotype overlap might be partly explained by sampling error, because only a fraction of each donor's blood was analyzed. Just approximately 9.3% of the unique acute clonotypes remained in convalescence, but these persisting clonotypes accounted for most of the response, and new, diverse de novo clonotypes seemingly replaced the other acute clonotypes. Both chains appeared to be involved in GLC-BM selection, with public TCRbeta motifs on BV14-BJ2 and BV20-BJ1 together with a TCRalpha motif on AV5-AJ31. Only a few donors were included in the cohort, so group averages were based on very few individuals.

Via the germline V gene, CDR1 is MNHEY and CDR2 SVGAGI. The CDR3, from cysteine to phenylalanine, totals 13 residues. CDR3 DNA is the only sequence kept; it has 39 bases, read in frame from the first base. V was cut back by 10 bases and J by 8 bases, leaving a gap of 18 bases between them. The chain is made from TRBV6-5 and TRBJ2-1, with the D gene not confidently named. The source is a woman under 30 with infectious mononucleosis caused by EBV. Specimen: EBV GLC epitope tetramer+ CD8+ T cells sorted from PBMCs, collected during acute infectious mononucleosis. The sample's cell subset or site, from its label and the paper: CD8 T cells binding tetramer with EBV BMLF1 280-288 peptide (GLC-BM). The CDR3 corresponds to CAISVAGEDEQFF. DNA sequence: TGTGCCATCAGCGTAGCTGGAGAGGATGAGCAGTTCTTC.